These 8 T cell receptor beta chains came from one sample sequenced in a study of blood T cell repertoires in COVID-19. The assay was immunoSEQ multiplex PCR, and TCRdb's table has in-frame clones only and misses some. The data show hundreds of thousands of clones, roughly nine tenths seen once. What was sequenced was PBMCs or T cells enriched from blood (not recorded which). The origin of the receptors is a young man who had recovered from COVID-19.

This clone was counted once. The DNA of the CDR3 is TGTGCCAGCAGCTCCCAGGGGAATGGCTACACCTTC. Translated, it gives CASSSQGNGYTF. The chain recombines TRBV11-2 with TRBJ1-2; perhaps TRBD1 as D (6 bases). Trimming took off 4 bases at V and 6 bases at J, with 9 bases between the two ends. Germline CDR1 is SGHAT and CDR2 is FQNNGV. CDR3 length: 12 residues.

The chain combines TRBV7-2 with TRBJ1-4, with 7 positions matching TRBD1. Germline V lookup: CDR1 SGHTA, CDR2 FQGNSA. This CDR3 contains 15 residues. V lost 6 bases, J lost 8 bases, and 12 bases stayed unmatched. The CDR3 sequence is CASRYSGTVGEKLFF. CDR3 nucleotide sequence: TGTGCCAGCAGGTACTCCGGGACAGTCGGGGAAAAACTGTTTTTT.

The chain recombines TRBV5-5 with TRBJ1-6; the match to TRBD1 covers 9 bases. Germline V gives CDR1 SGHKS, CDR2 YYEKEE (reference sequence). Germline trimming cut 1 base from V and 2 bases from J; bases unmatched to any gene: 1. The CDR3 is 16 residues long. CDR3 nucleotides: TGTGCCAGCAGCTTGTGGGACAGGGCCTATAATTCACCCCTCCACTTT. It codes for CASSLWDRAYNSPLHF. The complete variable domain, with remaining parts taken from reference TRBV5-5 and TRBJ1-6, reads DAGVTQSPTHLIKTRGQQVTLRCSPISGHKSVSWYQQVLGQGPQFIFQYYEKEERGRGNFPDRFSARQFPNYSSELNVNALLLGDSALYLCASSLWDRAYNSPLHFGNGTRLTVT.

The rearrangement uses TRBV3-1 (or the pseudogene TRBV3-2) and TRBJ1-2, with D possibly TRBD1 on 5 matching bases. Germline loops: CDR1 LGHDT, CDR2 YNNKEL (reference sequence). CDR3 length equals 13 residues. The V gene lost 4 bases and the J gene lost 3 bases, with 9 bases spanning the gap. DNA of the CDR3: TGTGCCAGCAGCCGTACAGGATACTATGGCTACACCTTC. It is translated as CASSRTGYYGYTF.

The rearrangement uses TRBV5-4 and TRBJ2-7, with 7 bases aligning to TRBD1. The CDR3 runs to 14 residues. After removal of 5 bases from V and 3 bases from J, the junction contained 8 bases not matched to a gene. CDR1 is SGHNT, CDR2 YYREEE, per germline (reference sequence). The DNA of the CDR3 is TGTGCCAGCAGTCCTCCGGGACAGAACTACGAGCAGTACTTC. It is translated as CASSPPGQNYEQYF.

Concerning this clone itself: The same CDR3 also results from other DNA sequences found in this sample. V is TRBV12-3 or TRBV12-4 and J is TRBJ1-1, with 7 nucleotides matching TRBD1. V was pared by 5 bases and J by 4 bases, with 4 bases of the junction left unmatched. CDR3 length equals 13 residues. The CDR3 loop is CASSSQGGTEAFF. The CDR3, as DNA: TGTGCCAGCAGTAGTCAGGGGGGCACTGAAGCTTTCTTT.

The V and J genes are TRBV18 and TRBJ1-2; D not resolved. V lost 0 bases and J lost 2, with 10 bases in between. In germline, CDR1 is KGHSH, CDR2 LQKENI. This CDR3 is 15 amino acids long. In DNA form, the CDR3 reads TGTGCCAGCTCACCACCGCAAACGGGGAACTATGGCTACACCTTC. Translating it yields CASSPPQTGNYGYTF.

This chain uses TRBV25-1 with TRBJ1-4; D may be TRBD1 (5 bases). V was shortened by 5 bases and J by 8 bases, with 18 bases between the two germline ends. The V gene's germline CDR1 is MGHDK and CDR2 SYGVNS. The length of the CDR3 is 15 residues. CDR3 protein: CASSSNRDWYEKLFF. CDR3 nucleotide sequence: TGTGCCAGCAGTTCCAACCGGGACTGGTACGAAAAACTGTTTTTT.